This T cell receptor (beta chain) comes out of a study of T cell responses to AZD1222 COVID-19 vaccine. The germline V gene encodes CDR1 SEHNR and CDR2 FQNEAQ (reference sequence). This CDR3 is 15 amino acids long. V lost 11 bases and J lost 2, with 21 bases in between. Assay used: immunoSEQ multiplex PCR; TCRdb lists only in-frame clones, some missing. Of around 130,000 clones listed, around 90% are singletons. The sequence came from an adult who received the AZD1222 COVID-19 vaccine. Sequencing used peripheral blood, obtained 28 days after the second AZD1222 dose. This chain uses TRBV7-9 with TRBJ1-2; D possibly corresponds to TRBD1 (5 bases). The CDR3 coding sequence is TGTGCCGCAGGGTATGCTGAGCGGCAGAACTATGGCTACACCTTC. It encodes CAAGYAERQNYGYTF.